One TCR beta chain is described in this entry. Its antigen is as yet unknown. This specimen comes from a study of graft-versus-host responses after intestinal transplantation. General study points: GvH clones occurred in recipient marrow; some first appeared in ileum or blood. Circulating GvH clones peaking coincided with falling HvG clones soon after transplant. Individuals carrying graft-donor T cell macrochimerism showed high graft-versus-host to host-versus-graft clonal ratios in allografts.

TCRdb's table, derived via immunoSEQ multiplex PCR, lists solely in-frame clones and lacks some. The table includes 90,000 to 120,000 clones, roughly 90% detected once. This TCR derives from a human donor who was the organ donor for an intestinal transplant. The source was unstimulated CD4+ T cells sorted from spleen or lymph node cells, collected before transplant.

This CDR3 is CAWSVLAETQYF. For the CDR3, the DNA is TGTGCCTGGAGTGTACTCGCGGAGACCCAGTACTTC. The rearrangement joins TRBV30 to TRBJ2-5, with unresolved D. This CDR3 spans 12 amino acids. The ends were cut back, 0 bases at V and 5 bases at J, with 7 bases in the middle. Germline CDR1 GTSNPN, CDR2 SVGIG (reference sequence). Full variable domain (rest looked up from reference TRBV30 and TRBJ2-5): SQTIHQWPATLVQPVGSPLSLECTVEGTSNPNLYWYRQAAGRGLQLLFYSVGIGQISSEVPQNLSASRPQDRQFILSSKKLLLSDSGFYLCAWSVLAETQYFGPGTRLLVL.